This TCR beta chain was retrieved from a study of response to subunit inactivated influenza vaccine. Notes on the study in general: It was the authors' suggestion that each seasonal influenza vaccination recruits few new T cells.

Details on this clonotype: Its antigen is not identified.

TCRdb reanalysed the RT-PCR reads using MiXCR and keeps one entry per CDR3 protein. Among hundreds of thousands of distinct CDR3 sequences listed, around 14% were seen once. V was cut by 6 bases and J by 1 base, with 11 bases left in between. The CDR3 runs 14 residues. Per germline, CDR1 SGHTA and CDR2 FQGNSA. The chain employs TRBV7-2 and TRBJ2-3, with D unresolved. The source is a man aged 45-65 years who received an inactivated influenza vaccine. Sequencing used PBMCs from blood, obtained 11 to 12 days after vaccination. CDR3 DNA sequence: TGTGCCAGCAGTTCCTACAGTGGCACAGATACGCAGTATTTT. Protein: CASSSYSGTDTQYF.